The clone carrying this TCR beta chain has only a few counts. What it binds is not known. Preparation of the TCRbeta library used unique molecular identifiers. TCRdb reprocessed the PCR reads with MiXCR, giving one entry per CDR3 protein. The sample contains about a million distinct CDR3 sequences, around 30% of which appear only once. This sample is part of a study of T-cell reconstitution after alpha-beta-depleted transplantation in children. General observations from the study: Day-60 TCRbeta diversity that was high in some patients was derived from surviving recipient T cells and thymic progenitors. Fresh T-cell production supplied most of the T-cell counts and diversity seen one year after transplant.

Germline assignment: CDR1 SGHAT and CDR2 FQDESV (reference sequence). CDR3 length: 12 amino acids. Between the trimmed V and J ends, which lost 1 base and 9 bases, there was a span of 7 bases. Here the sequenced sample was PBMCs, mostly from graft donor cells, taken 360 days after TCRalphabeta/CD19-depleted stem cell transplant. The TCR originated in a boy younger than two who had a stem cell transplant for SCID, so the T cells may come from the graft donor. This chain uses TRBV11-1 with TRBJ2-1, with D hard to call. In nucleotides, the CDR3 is TGTGCCAGCAGCTTAGAACACCGTGAGCAGTTCTTC. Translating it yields CASSLEHREQFF.